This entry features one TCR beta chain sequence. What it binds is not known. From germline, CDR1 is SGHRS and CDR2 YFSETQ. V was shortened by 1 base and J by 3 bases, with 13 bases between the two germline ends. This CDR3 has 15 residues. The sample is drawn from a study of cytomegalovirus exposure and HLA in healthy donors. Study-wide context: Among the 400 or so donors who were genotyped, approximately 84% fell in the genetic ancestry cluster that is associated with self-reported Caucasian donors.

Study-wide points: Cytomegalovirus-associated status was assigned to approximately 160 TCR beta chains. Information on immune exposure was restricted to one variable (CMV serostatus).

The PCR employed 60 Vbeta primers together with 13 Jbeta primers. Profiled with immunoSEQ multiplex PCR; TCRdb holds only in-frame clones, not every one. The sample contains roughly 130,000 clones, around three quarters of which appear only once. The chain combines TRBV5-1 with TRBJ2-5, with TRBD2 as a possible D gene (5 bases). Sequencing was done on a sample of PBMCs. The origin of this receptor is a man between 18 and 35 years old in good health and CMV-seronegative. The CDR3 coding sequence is TGCGCCAGCAGCTTGTTCGGGGAAAGGGAAGAGACCCAGTACTTC. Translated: CASSLFGEREETQYF. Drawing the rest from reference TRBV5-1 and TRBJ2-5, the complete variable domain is KAGVTQTPRYLIKTRGQQVTLSCSPISGHRSVSWYQQTPGQGLQFLFEYFSETQRNKGNFPGRFSGRQFSNSRSEMNVSTLELGDSALYLCASSLFGEREETQYFGPGTRLLVL.